The next 2 T cell receptor beta chains were all read from a single sample in a study of T cell responses to AZD1222 COVID-19 vaccine. The data were produced by immunoSEQ multiplex PCR, yet TCRdb's version contains in-frame clones alone and is incomplete. The sample contains around 130,000 clones, just over 85% of which appear only once. Specimen: peripheral blood, collected on day 0 of AZD1222 vaccination. These receptors all stem from an adult in good health.

The rearrangement uses TRBV9 and TRBJ1-1; no definite D call. Deletions cut 0 bases from V and 3 bases from J, with 12 bases between. The CDR3 is 15 amino acids. CDR1 and CDR2 (germline): SGDLS, YYNGEE. CDR3 bases: TGTGCCAGCAGCGTAGTCGTCCAGTCGGACACTGAAGCTTTCTTT. It codes for CASSVVVQSDTEAFF.

This clone appeared a single time. The V and J genes are TRBV7-9 and TRBJ2-2; 8 bases match TRBD2. The J segment lost 4 bases and the V segment lost 2 bases, leaving 3 bases of the junction unmatched. CDR3 size: 15 residues. Germline V CDR1 and CDR2: SEHNR, FQNEAQ (reference sequence). CDR3 protein: CASSLTSGGTGELFF. The CDR3 bases are TGTGCCAGCAGCTTAACCAGCGGGGGCACCGGGGAGCTGTTTTTT.